This T cell receptor (beta chain) was observed in a study of beta chain features in type 1 diabetes. Study summary: Cell yields, age and gender were similar between patients and healthy donors. Study-level findings and limits: The naive, central memory and Treg TCRB repertoires of patients appeared to be more similar to one another than those of healthy donors.

The V and J ends lost 4 bases and 4 bases, in that order; junction bases with no gene match: 7. The CDR3 loop spans 15 amino acids. Germline V gene lookup returns CDR1 SGHTA and CDR2 FQGNSA. Isolated RNA was reverse transcribed in full, so expressed TCRB transcripts were sequenced. The assay was immunoSEQ multiplex PCR, and TCRdb's table has in-frame clones only and misses some. This table holds hundreds of thousands of clones, about 30% found once. This clone was recorded a few times. Its antigen is not known. Sequencing was performed on naive CD4+ T cells from blood. The source is a man between 18 and 35 years old in good health. The rearrangement uses TRBV7-2 and TRBJ2-7; 10 positions agree with TRBD2. CDR3 protein: CASSSQLAGGYEQYF. CDR3 DNA sequence: TGTGCCAGCAGCTCCCAATTAGCGGGGGGTTACGAGCAGTACTTC.